This is a list of T cell receptor beta chains from one sample in a study of memory CD4+ T cells and cytomegalovirus serostatus. The method was immunoSEQ multiplex PCR; TCRdb's version includes in-frame clones alone and lacks a portion of them. The sample records about 52,000 clones, 75% to 85% being singletons. Source material: memory CD4+ T cells from blood. The source of these receptors is an adult in good health and CMV-seronegative. CDR3s include the opening cysteine and the closing phenylalanine or tryptophan. Fields, in order: D gene, V gene, J gene, clone size, CDR3 protein, CDR3 DNA. D genes are given only for firm matches. Clone size appears in some rows only: once, few, many, or a class for an expanded clone.

d_call: TRBD2; v_call: TRBV9; j_call: TRBJ2-2; clone_size: few; cdr3_aa: CASSPTSGGTGELFF; cdr3_nt: TGTGCCAGCAGCCCGACTAGCGGGGGTACCGGGGAGCTGTTTTTT
d_call: TRBD2; v_call: TRBV11-2; j_call: TRBJ2-2; clone_size: -; cdr3_aa: CASSLGGGMYPGELFF; cdr3_nt: TGTGCCAGCAGCTTAGGCGGGGGGATGTACCCCGGGGAGCTGTTTTTT
d_call: TRBD1; v_call: TRBV5-1; j_call: TRBJ1-2; clone_size: -; cdr3_aa: CASSRDSANYGYTF; cdr3_nt: TGCGCCAGCAGCCGGGACAGCGCTAACTATGGCTACACCTTC
d_call: -; v_call: TRBV6-6; j_call: TRBJ1-2; clone_size: few; cdr3_aa: CASSYSGNNGYTF; cdr3_nt: TGTGCCAGCAGTTACTCAGGGAATAATGGCTACACCTTC
d_call: TRBD1; v_call: TRBV5-1; j_call: TRBJ2-2; clone_size: -; cdr3_aa: CASSPGTGGSGTGELFF; cdr3_nt: TGCGCCAGCAGTCCCGGGACAGGGGGCTCGGGCACCGGGGAGCTGTTTTTT
d_call: -; v_call: TRBV18; j_call: TRBJ1-3; clone_size: -; cdr3_aa: CASSPLREASGNTIYF; cdr3_nt: TGTGCCAGCTCACCACTGCGTGAAGCCTCTGGAAACACCATATATTTT
d_call: -; v_call: TRBV11-2; j_call: TRBJ1-1; clone_size: -; cdr3_aa: CASSLWETEAFF; cdr3_nt: TGTGCCAGCAGCTTATGGGAAACTGAAGCTTTCTTT
d_call: -; v_call: TRBV2; j_call: TRBJ2-2; clone_size: -; cdr3_aa: CASARTANTGELFF; cdr3_nt: TGTGCCAGCGCGCGGACAGCGAACACCGGGGAGCTGTTTTTT
d_call: -; v_call: TRBV5-4; j_call: TRBJ2-1; clone_size: few; cdr3_aa: CASSSSNRFQGGYENEQFF; cdr3_nt: TGTGCCAGCAGCTCTTCGAACCGGTTTCAGGGGGGCTATGAGAATGAGCAGTTCTTC
d_call: -; v_call: TRBV5-6; j_call: TRBJ2-7; clone_size: -; cdr3_aa: CASSLDGSSYEQYF; cdr3_nt: TGTGCCAGCAGCTTGGACGGCAGCTCCTACGAGCAGTACTTC
d_call: -; v_call: TRBV15; j_call: TRBJ2-7; clone_size: -; cdr3_aa: CATSRDVARSSYEQYF; cdr3_nt: TGTGCCACCAGCAGAGATGTAGCGCGGAGCTCCTACGAGCAGTACTTC
d_call: -; v_call: TRBV11-3; j_call: TRBJ1-1; clone_size: -; cdr3_aa: CASSSGPANTEAFF; cdr3_nt: TGTGCCAGCAGCTCCGGGCCAGCGAACACTGAAGCTTTCTTT
d_call: -; v_call: TRBV28; j_call: TRBJ1-1; clone_size: few; cdr3_aa: CASSSPRGERTEAFF; cdr3_nt: TGTGCCAGCAGTTCCCCTCGCGGGGAGAGGACTGAAGCTTTCTTT
d_call: -; v_call: TRBV7-9; j_call: TRBJ1-1; clone_size: -; cdr3_aa: CASSLVALAEAFF; cdr3_nt: TGTGCCAGCAGCTTAGTGGCGTTGGCTGAAGCTTTCTTT
d_call: -; v_call: TRBV5-1; j_call: TRBJ1-4; clone_size: -; cdr3_aa: CASSLDRSEKLFF; cdr3_nt: TGCGCCAGCAGCTTGGACAGGTCAGAAAAACTGTTTTTT
d_call: TRBD1; v_call: TRBV9; j_call: TRBJ2-4; clone_size: -; cdr3_aa: CASSADRGAKNIQYF; cdr3_nt: TGTGCCAGCAGCGCCGACAGGGGAGCCAAAAACATTCAGTACTTC
d_call: TRBD1; v_call: TRBV28; j_call: TRBJ1-5; clone_size: -; cdr3_aa: CASSLQPGQGQPQHF; cdr3_nt: TGTGCCAGCAGTTTACAACCGGGACAGGGTCAGCCCCAGCATTTT
d_call: TRBD1; v_call: TRBV5-4; j_call: TRBJ1-2; clone_size: -; cdr3_aa: CASSVDRGPYGYTF; cdr3_nt: TGTGCCAGCAGCGTTGACAGGGGGCCCTATGGCTACACCTTC
d_call: TRBD1; v_call: TRBV6-1; j_call: TRBJ1-2; clone_size: few; cdr3_aa: CASSQTWDSSYGYTF; cdr3_nt: TGTGCCAGCAGTCAAACGTGGGACAGCAGCTATGGCTACACCTTC
d_call: -; v_call: TRBV18; j_call: TRBJ2-5; clone_size: few; cdr3_aa: CASSLNEGETQYF; cdr3_nt: TGTGCCAGCTCGCTTAATGAAGGGGAGACCCAGTACTTC
d_call: -; v_call: TRBV7-3; j_call: TRBJ2-2; clone_size: -; cdr3_aa: CASSLDRNTGELFF; cdr3_nt: TGTGCCAGCAGCTTAGACAGGAACACCGGGGAGCTGTTTTTT
d_call: TRBD1; v_call: TRBV6-5; j_call: TRBJ2-7; clone_size: -; cdr3_aa: CASRGQSSYEQYF; cdr3_nt: TGTGCCAGCAGGGGACAGTCTTCCTACGAGCAGTACTTC
d_call: -; v_call: TRBV30; j_call: TRBJ2-7; clone_size: -; cdr3_aa: CASPGLNSYEQYF; cdr3_nt: TGTGCCTCACCGGGACTGAATTCCTACGAGCAGTACTTC
d_call: TRBD1; v_call: TRBV30; j_call: TRBJ2-2; clone_size: once; cdr3_aa: CALKPGTGGFGELFF; cdr3_nt: TGTGCCTTAAAACCCGGGACAGGGGGATTCGGGGAGCTGTTTTTT
d_call: -; v_call: TRBV6-1; j_call: TRBJ2-1; clone_size: -; cdr3_aa: CASSNGQRAYNEQFF; cdr3_nt: TGTGCCAGCAGTAATGGGCAAAGGGCCTACAATGAGCAGTTCTTC
d_call: TRBD1; v_call: TRBV18; j_call: TRBJ1-6; clone_size: -; cdr3_aa: CASSPGQGAVSPLHF; cdr3_nt: TGTGCCAGCTCTCCGGGACAGGGGGCTGTATCACCCCTCCACTTT
d_call: -; v_call: TRBV25-1; j_call: TRBJ2-5; clone_size: -; cdr3_aa: CASSEGAAYQETQYF; cdr3_nt: TGTGCCAGCAGTGAAGGGGCGGCGTACCAAGAGACCCAGTACTTC
d_call: -; v_call: TRBV4-3; j_call: TRBJ2-2; clone_size: once; cdr3_aa: CASSQEGRTGELFF; cdr3_nt: TGCGCCAGCAGCCAAGAAGGTCGGACCGGGGAGCTGTTTTTT
d_call: -; v_call: TRBV11-3; j_call: TRBJ2-3; clone_size: -; cdr3_aa: CASSFLGGGMTDTQYF; cdr3_nt: TGTGCCAGCAGCTTCCTAGGGGGGGGCATGACAGATACGCAGTATTTT
d_call: TRBD1; v_call: TRBV16; j_call: TRBJ1-2; clone_size: few; cdr3_aa: CASSQIRTGSGYTF; cdr3_nt: TGTGCCAGCAGCCAGATTCGGACAGGCTCGGGCTACACCTTC
d_call: TRBD2; v_call: TRBV9; j_call: TRBJ2-3; clone_size: -; cdr3_aa: CASSVEVAGDTQYF; cdr3_nt: TGTGCCAGCAGCGTAGAGGTAGCGGGAGATACGCAGTATTTT
d_call: TRBD1; v_call: TRBV5-6; j_call: TRBJ1-4; clone_size: -; cdr3_aa: CASSSPQRTGVNEKLFF; cdr3_nt: TGTGCCAGCAGCTCCCCACAGAGGACAGGGGTAAATGAAAAACTGTTTTTT
d_call: -; v_call: TRBV7-9; j_call: TRBJ2-6; clone_size: -; cdr3_aa: CASSLVQYSGANVLTF; cdr3_nt: TGTGCCAGCAGCTTAGTTCAGTACTCTGGGGCCAACGTCCTGACTTTC
d_call: -; v_call: TRBV30; j_call: TRBJ2-1; clone_size: -; cdr3_aa: CAWSGGGNEQFF; cdr3_nt: TGTGCCTGGAGTGGAGGGGGTAATGAGCAGTTCTTC
d_call: -; v_call: TRBV27; j_call: TRBJ2-7; clone_size: -; cdr3_aa: CASSSRKGAYEQYF; cdr3_nt: TGTGCCAGCAGTTCGAGAAAAGGGGCCTACGAGCAGTACTTC
d_call: -; v_call: TRBV2; j_call: TRBJ1-2; clone_size: -; cdr3_aa: CASTSDYGYTF; cdr3_nt: TGTGCCAGCACATCGGACTATGGCTACACCTTC
d_call: -; v_call: TRBV28; j_call: TRBJ1-1; clone_size: -; cdr3_aa: CASSLGHGGTEAFF; cdr3_nt: TGTGCCAGCAGTTTGGGCCACGGAGGTACTGAAGCTTTCTTT
d_call: -; v_call: TRBV6-1; j_call: TRBJ1-3; clone_size: -; cdr3_aa: CASSTGTGNTIYF; cdr3_nt: TGTGCCAGCAGTACAGGCACCGGAAACACCATATATTTT
d_call: TRBD1; v_call: TRBV5-6; j_call: TRBJ2-7; clone_size: -; cdr3_aa: CASSFTGTGAYEQYF; cdr3_nt: TGTGCCAGCAGCTTCACCGGGACAGGAGCCTACGAGCAGTACTTC
d_call: TRBD1; v_call: TRBV13; j_call: TRBJ2-7; clone_size: -; cdr3_aa: CASSATGASYEQYF; cdr3_nt: TGTGCCAGCAGCGCGACAGGGGCCAGCTACGAGCAGTACTTC
d_call: -; v_call: TRBV12-2; j_call: TRBJ1-5; clone_size: -; cdr3_aa: CASRLGPHGGQPQHF; cdr3_nt: TGTGCAAGTCGCTTGGGACCCCACGGAGGTCAGCCCCAGCATTTT
d_call: -; v_call: TRBV7-9; j_call: TRBJ1-1; clone_size: once; cdr3_aa: CASTAGGNTEAFF; cdr3_nt: TGTGCCAGCACAGCAGGAGGGAACACTGAAGCTTTCTTT
d_call: -; v_call: TRBV7-3; j_call: TRBJ1-1; clone_size: -; cdr3_aa: CASSSNVGGSEAFF; cdr3_nt: TGTGCCAGCAGTTCCAATGTTGGTGGGTCTGAAGCTTTCTTT
d_call: -; v_call: TRBV7-6; j_call: TRBJ1-5; clone_size: few; cdr3_aa: CASSLGAAGGQPQHF; cdr3_nt: TGTGCCAGCAGCTTAGGGGCAGCGGGTGGGCAGCCCCAGCATTTT
d_call: -; v_call: TRBV7-2; j_call: TRBJ2-3; clone_size: -; cdr3_aa: CASSLVLALTDTQYF; cdr3_nt: TGTGCCAGCAGCTTAGTACTAGCTCTCACAGATACGCAGTATTTT
d_call: -; v_call: TRBV7-2; j_call: TRBJ1-5; clone_size: -; cdr3_aa: CASSATGNQPQHF; cdr3_nt: TGTGCCAGCAGCGCTACAGGGAATCAGCCCCAGCATTTT
d_call: -; v_call: TRBV7-8; j_call: TRBJ1-5; clone_size: -; cdr3_aa: CASSQSGAPNQPQHF; cdr3_nt: TGTGCCAGCAGCCAGAGCGGGGCTCCGAATCAGCCCCAGCATTTT
d_call: -; v_call: TRBV28; j_call: TRBJ2-7; clone_size: -; cdr3_aa: CASSFSMGGLGEQYF; cdr3_nt: TGTGCCAGCAGTTTCTCCATGGGGGGGCTTGGCGAGCAGTACTTC
d_call: TRBD1; v_call: TRBV6-5; j_call: TRBJ2-2; clone_size: -; cdr3_aa: CASSSPRGRGTGELFF; cdr3_nt: TGTGCCAGCAGTTCACCCAGGGGGCGAGGCACCGGGGAGCTGTTTTTT
d_call: TRBD1; v_call: TRBV7-9; j_call: TRBJ2-7; clone_size: -; cdr3_aa: CASSRVGQAYEQYF; cdr3_nt: TGTGCCAGCAGCCGCGTCGGACAGGCCTACGAGCAGTACTTC
d_call: TRBD1; v_call: TRBV7-8; j_call: TRBJ1-6; clone_size: -; cdr3_aa: CASSLFAGGSNSPLHF; cdr3_nt: TGTGCCAGCAGCTTATTCGCAGGGGGCTCTAATTCACCCCTCCACTTT
d_call: -; v_call: TRBV19; j_call: TRBJ1-6; clone_size: -; cdr3_aa: CASGTSNNSPLHF; cdr3_nt: TGTGCCAGCGGTACATCCAATAATTCACCCCTCCACTTT
d_call: TRBD2; v_call: TRBV11-2; j_call: TRBJ2-2; clone_size: -; cdr3_aa: CASSPRTSGGYGELFF; cdr3_nt: TGTGCCAGCAGCCCTCGGACTAGCGGGGGGTACGGGGAGCTGTTTTTT
d_call: -; v_call: TRBV6-5; j_call: TRBJ1-2; clone_size: -; cdr3_aa: CASSYSIAGVDGYTF; cdr3_nt: TGTGCCAGCAGTTACTCGATCGCAGGGGTTGATGGCTACACCTTC